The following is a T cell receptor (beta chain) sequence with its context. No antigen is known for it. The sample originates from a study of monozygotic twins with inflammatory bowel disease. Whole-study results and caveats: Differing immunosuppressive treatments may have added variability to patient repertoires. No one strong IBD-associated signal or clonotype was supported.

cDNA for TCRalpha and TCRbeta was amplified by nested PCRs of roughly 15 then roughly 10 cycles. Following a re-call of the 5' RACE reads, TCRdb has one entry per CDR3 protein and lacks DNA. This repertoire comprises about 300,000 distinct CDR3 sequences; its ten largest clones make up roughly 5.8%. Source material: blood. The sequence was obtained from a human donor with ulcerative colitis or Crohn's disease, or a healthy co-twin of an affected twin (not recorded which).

The chain's CDR3 is CASRRGTGVPGVYGYTF. This chain joins TRBV28 and TRBJ1-2; TCRdb returns TRBD1, unconfirmable since there is no DNA. The CDR3 is made up of 17 amino acids. Germline values: CDR1 MDHEN, CDR2 SYDVKM.